The 19 T cell receptor beta chains given below trace back to one sample, sequenced in a study of identical twins. TCRdb reanalysed the 5' RACE reads using MiXCR and keeps one entry per CDR3 protein. The table records about 1.7 million distinct CDR3 sequences, under 35% of them present only once. Source material: cord blood. Every receptor here comes from a newborn girl in good health.

A remark on this clonotype: The germline gene is not matched at one end of the junction; a read error may be the cause. CDR3 sequence reads: CASSQEGRAYSTDTEYF. CDR3 coding DNA: TGCGCCAGCAGCCAAGAAGGAAGGGCCTACAGCACAGATACGGAGTATTTT. J is TRBJ2-3 and V is TRBV4-1; D not certain. CDR3 length equals 17 residues. Looked up from germline, CDR1 is MGHRA and CDR2 is YSYEKL.

This chain uses TRBV12-3 or TRBV12-4 with TRBJ1-5; D is perhaps TRBD1 (6 bases). V lost 6 bases to trimming and J lost 1 base, with 16 bases between them. The CDR3 totals 16 residues. As DNA, the CDR3 is TGTGCCAGCAGCTTCCGGGGGGCGAGCAGCAATCAGCCCCAGCATTTT. Translated: CASSFRGASSNQPQHF.

The chain links TRBV7-2 to TRBJ2-3; D is uncertain. Looked up from germline, CDR1 is SGHTA and CDR2 is FQGNSA. Trimming removed 0 bases from V and 6 bases from J, with 4 bases in between. This CDR3 is 12 amino acids long. CDR3 region: CASSLAFDTQYF. The CDR3 DNA reads TGTGCCAGCAGCTTAGCGTTCGATACGCAGTATTTT.

The chain employs TRBV28 and TRBJ2-4, with D perhaps TRBD1 or TRBD2 (7 bases each). Trimming left V 2 bases short and J 5 bases short, with 16 bases between. Per the germline V gene, CDR1 is MDHEN and CDR2 is SYDVKM. The CDR3 length is 16 residues. The CDR3 DNA sequence: TGTGCCAGCAGTTTACCGGGGAGGGGGCAGCAAAACATTCAGTACTTC. This gives the protein CASSLPGRGQQNIQYF.

This clonotype was seen at least ten times. The chain joins TRBV4-1 to TRBJ2-4; tentative D call: TRBD2 (5 bases). The CDR3 covers 14 residues. The V and J ends lost 3 bases and 1 base respectively, with 7 bases between them. Per the germline V gene, CDR1 is MGHRA and CDR2 is YSYEKL. The CDR3 reads CASSQEAAKNIQYF. For the CDR3, the DNA is TGCGCCAGCAGCCAGGAGGCGGCCAAAAACATTCAGTACTTC.

This clonotype appeared a single time. The chain couples TRBV12-3 or TRBV12-4 to TRBJ2-2; 7 bases align to TRBD2. V lost 7 bases, J lost 2 bases, and 4 bases stayed unmatched. The CDR3 runs to 14 residues. DNA of the CDR3: TGTGCCAGCATTGCGGGGGTCAACACCGGGGAGCTGTTTTTT. Translating gives CASIAGVNTGELFF.

V gene TRBV21-1 combines with J gene TRBJ2-5; the table's D call, TRBD2, was not checked against the DNA. TRBV21-1 is deemed a pseudogene. This CDR3 region has 18 residues. CDR3 sequence reads: CASSKIREGVKPEETQYF. As DNA, the CDR3 is TGTGCCAGCAGCAAAATAAGGGAGGGAGTTAAGCCTGAAGAGACCCAGTACTTC.

The chain uses TRBV2 and TRBJ2-5; 10 bases map to TRBD2. The ends lost 7 bases at V and 11 bases at J; junction bases unmatched: 7. The CDR3 has 12 amino acids. The germline V gene encodes CDR1 SNHLY and CDR2 FYNNEI. The CDR3 DNA reads TGTGCCAGCAACCCCCTAGCGGGAGAGCAGTACTTC. Amino acids: CASNPLAGEQYF. Together with reference TRBV2 and TRBJ2-5, the CDR3 gives the full variable domain: EPEVTQTPSHQVTQMGQEVILRCVPISNHLYFYWYRQILGQKVEFLVSFYNNEISEKSEIFDDQFSVERPDGSNFTLKIRSTKLEDSAMYFCASNPLAGEQYFGPGTRLLVL.

The chain recombines TRBV15 with TRBJ2-1; the D gene is possibly TRBD2 (6 bases). V lost 1 base to trimming and J lost 4 bases, with 14 bases between them. The CDR3 spans 16 residues. Germline CDR1 LNHNV, CDR2 YYDKDF (reference sequence). The CDR3 region is CATSRAPGLEYNEQFF. Written as DNA, the CDR3 is TGTGCCACCAGCAGAGCCCCGGGACTGGAGTACAATGAGCAGTTCTTC. Full variable domain (remainder filled in from reference TRBV15 and TRBJ2-1): DAMVIQNPRYQVTQFGKPVTLSCSQTLNHNVMYWYQQKSSQAPKLLFHYYDKDFNNEADTPDNFQSRRPNTSFCFLDIRSPGLGDTAMYLCATSRAPGLEYNEQFFGPGTRLTVL.

This clonotype has just one count. It may be a read error: a sequence one base away is much more abundant. This chain uses TRBV20-1 with TRBJ2-5; 9 positions match TRBD1. The CDR3 runs 14 residues. Trimming cost V 3 bases and J 11 bases; bases outside gene matches: 13. CDR1 and CDR2 from the germline V gene are DFQATT and SNEGSKA (reference sequence). The CDR3 DNA reads TGCAGTGCTAGGGGACAGGGAAGAAGCAATGAGCAGTACTTC. Its protein product is CSARGQGRSNEQYF.

CDR3 bases: TGTGCCAGCAGCTTGAGAATGGGACAGCCCTATGGCTACACCTTC. Encoded protein: CASSLRMGQPYGYTF. This chain connects TRBV5-6 to TRBJ1-2, with TRBD1 matching over 7 bases. The CDR3 spans 15 residues. Germline trimming cut 1 base from V and 4 bases from J; bases unmatched to any gene: 7. Looked up from germline, CDR1 is SGHDT and CDR2 is YYEEEE.

The gene calls are TRBV20-1 and TRBJ1-2, with D possibly TRBD1 on 6 matching bases. CDR3 size: 19 residues. Trimming left V 1 base short and J 7 bases short, with 31 bases between. The V gene's germline CDR1 is DFQATT and CDR2 SNEGSKA (reference sequence). The CDR3 DNA reads as TGCAGTGCTAGAGGACCTAACTCAATTCCGGGACACCCTCCGGGTGGCTACACCTTC. Translation gives CSARGPNSIPGHPPGGYTF.

This clonotype has only a few counts. V gene TRBV20-1 combines with J gene TRBJ2-3; D is perhaps TRBD1 (6 bases). The germline V gene has CDR1 DFQATT and CDR2 SNEGSKA (reference sequence). V was trimmed by 0 bases and J by 6 bases, leaving 25 bases between them. The CDR3 spans 18 residues. The CDR3 DNA follows: TGCAGTGCTAGAGATTATTCGGAGCAGGGACAAGTGGGGGATACGCAGTATTTT. Translation: CSARDYSEQGQVGDTQYF.

This clonotype was seen a few times. The V gene is TRBV20-1, the J gene TRBJ1-2; no firm D call. The CDR3 runs 13 residues. Trimming pared 3 bases from V and 7 bases from J, leaving 15 bases between. The V gene's germline CDR1 is DFQATT and CDR2 SNEGSKA (reference sequence). The DNA for the CDR3 is TGCAGTGCTAGTCCGGGATCTGGGGTTGGCTACACCTTC. Translated: CSASPGSGVGYTF.

V is TRBV28 and J is TRBJ2-3; D possibly matches TRBD1 or TRBD2 (6 bases each). This CDR3 has 13 amino acids. Germline CDR1 reads MDHEN; CDR2 reads SYDVKM. Trimming took off 10 bases at V and 2 bases at J, with 13 bases between the two ends. The DNA for the CDR3 is TGTGCCACATCGGGGGCACCCACAGATACGCAGTATTTT. This sequence encodes CATSGAPTDTQYF.

The chain links TRBV28 to TRBJ2-1; TRBD1 matches at 7 bases. This CDR3 region has 15 residues. The J segment lost 4 bases and the V segment lost 3 bases, leaving 6 bases of the junction unmatched. Per germline, CDR1 MDHEN and CDR2 SYDVKM. The CDR3 reads CASSFVTGLYNEQFF. CDR3 nucleotide sequence: TGTGCCAGCAGTTTTGTGACAGGGTTATACAATGAGCAGTTCTTC.

This clonotype has more than one count but fewer than ten. This chain uses TRBV20-1 with TRBJ1-2; the match to TRBD1 covers 8 bases. This CDR3 spans 14 amino acids. V was pared by 5 bases and J by 0 bases, with 5 bases of the junction left unmatched. Per the germline V gene, CDR1 is DFQATT and CDR2 is SNEGSKA (reference sequence). The CDR3 is CSAGQGPPNYGYTF. CDR3 nucleotide sequence: TGCAGTGCTGGACAGGGTCCCCCTAACTATGGCTACACCTTC.

V is TRBV5-6 and J is TRBJ1-1; D might be TRBD1 (5 bases). Germline V gene sequence: CDR1 SGHDT, CDR2 YYEEEE. The CDR3 totals 16 residues. V was pared by 1 base and J by 1 base, with 14 bases between. The CDR3 reads CASSLFSGRKNTEAFF. The CDR3 DNA is TGTGCCAGCAGCTTGTTTTCGGGACGGAAGAACACTGAAGCTTTCTTT.

This clonotype was seen repeatedly, ten times or more. The CDR3 DNA is TGTGCCAGCAGGCCCGGGACAGCGAACACTGAAGCTTTCTTT. Amino acids: CASRPGTANTEAFF. The rearrangement uses TRBV6-1 and TRBJ1-1, with 7 nucleotides matching TRBD1. Germline lookup yields CDR1 MNHNS and CDR2 SASEGT. V was clipped by 6 bases and J by 1 base; unmatched bases: 5. This CDR3 has 14 residues.